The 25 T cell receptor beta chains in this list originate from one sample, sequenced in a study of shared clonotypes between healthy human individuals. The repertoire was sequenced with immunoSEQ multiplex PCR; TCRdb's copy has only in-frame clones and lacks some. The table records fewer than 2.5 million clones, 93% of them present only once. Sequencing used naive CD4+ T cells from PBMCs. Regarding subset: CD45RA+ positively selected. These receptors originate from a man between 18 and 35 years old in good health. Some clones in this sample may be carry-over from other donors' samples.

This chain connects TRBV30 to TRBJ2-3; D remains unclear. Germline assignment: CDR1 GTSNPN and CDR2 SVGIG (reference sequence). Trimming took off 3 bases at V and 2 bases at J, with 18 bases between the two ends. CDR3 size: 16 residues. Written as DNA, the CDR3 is TGTGCCTGGAGAGGAGAACTATCGGGCTACACAGATACGCAGTATTTT. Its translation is CAWRGELSGYTDTQYF.

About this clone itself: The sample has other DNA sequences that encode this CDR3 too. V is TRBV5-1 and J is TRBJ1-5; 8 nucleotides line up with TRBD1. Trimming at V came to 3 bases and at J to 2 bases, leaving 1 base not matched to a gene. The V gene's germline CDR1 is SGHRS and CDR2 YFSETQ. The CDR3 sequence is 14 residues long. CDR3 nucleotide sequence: TGCGCCAGCAGCTCGGGACAGGGCAATCAGCCCCAGCATTTT. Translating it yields CASSSGQGNQPQHF.

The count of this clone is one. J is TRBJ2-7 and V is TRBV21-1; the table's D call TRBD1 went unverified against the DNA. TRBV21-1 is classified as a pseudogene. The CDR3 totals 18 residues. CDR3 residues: CASSRGQGLRGPSYEQYF. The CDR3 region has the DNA TGTGCCAGCAGCCGCGGACAGGGACTGCGGGGACCCTCCTACGAGCAGTACTTC.

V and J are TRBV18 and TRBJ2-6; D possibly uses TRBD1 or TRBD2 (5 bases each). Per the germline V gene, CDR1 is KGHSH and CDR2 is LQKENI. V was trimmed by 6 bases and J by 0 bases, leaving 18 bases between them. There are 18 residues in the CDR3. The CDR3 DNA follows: TGTGCCAGCTCGGGGGTGACAAGGAGAAGCTCTGGGGCCAACGTCCTGACTTTC. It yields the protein CASSGVTRRSSGANVLTF.

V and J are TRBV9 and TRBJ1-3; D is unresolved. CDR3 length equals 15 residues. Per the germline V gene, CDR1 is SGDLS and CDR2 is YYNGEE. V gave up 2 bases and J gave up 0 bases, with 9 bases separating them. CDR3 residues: CASSVATSSGNTIYF. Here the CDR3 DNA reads TGTGCCAGCAGCGTCGCAACGAGCTCTGGAAACACCATATATTTT.

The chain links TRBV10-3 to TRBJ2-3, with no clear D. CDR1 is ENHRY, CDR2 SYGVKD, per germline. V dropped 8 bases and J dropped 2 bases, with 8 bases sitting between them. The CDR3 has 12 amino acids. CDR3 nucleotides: TGTGCCATCTCAAGGGACACAGATACGCAGTATTTT. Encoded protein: CAISRDTDTQYF.

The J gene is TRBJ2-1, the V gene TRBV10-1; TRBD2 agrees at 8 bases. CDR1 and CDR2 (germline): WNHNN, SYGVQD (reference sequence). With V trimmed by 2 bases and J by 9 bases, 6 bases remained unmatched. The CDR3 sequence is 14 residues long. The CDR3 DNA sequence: TGCGCCAGCAGTGAGGGCGGGGGGATGGGTGAGCAGTTCTTC. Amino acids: CASSEGGGMGEQFF.

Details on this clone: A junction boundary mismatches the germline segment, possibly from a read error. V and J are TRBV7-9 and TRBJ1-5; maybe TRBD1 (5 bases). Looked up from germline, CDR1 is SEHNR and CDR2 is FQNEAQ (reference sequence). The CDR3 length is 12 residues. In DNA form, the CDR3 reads TGTGCCAGCAGCTTCGGGGGTCAGGCCCAGCATTTT. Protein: CASSFGGQAQHF.

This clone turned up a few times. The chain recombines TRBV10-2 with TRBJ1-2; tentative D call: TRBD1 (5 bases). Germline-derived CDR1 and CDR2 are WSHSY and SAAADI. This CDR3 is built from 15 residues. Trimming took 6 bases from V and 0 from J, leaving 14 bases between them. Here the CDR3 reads CASRGTEGTNYGYTF. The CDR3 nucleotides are TGCGCCAGCAGGGGGACGGAAGGCACTAACTATGGCTACACCTTC.

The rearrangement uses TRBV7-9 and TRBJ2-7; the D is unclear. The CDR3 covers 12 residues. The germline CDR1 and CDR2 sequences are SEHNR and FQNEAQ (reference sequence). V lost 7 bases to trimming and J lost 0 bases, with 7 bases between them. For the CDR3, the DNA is TGTGCCAGCATGGGAAGCTCCTACGAGCAGTACTTC. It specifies CASMGSSYEQYF.

This CDR3 is CASSSSRAAANTGELFF. The CDR3 DNA sequence: TGTGCCAGCAGCTCCTCTCGGGCGGCCGCGAACACCGGGGAGCTGTTTTTT. This chain joins TRBV7-3 and TRBJ2-2; D is ambiguous. Looked up from germline, CDR1 is SGHTA and CDR2 is FQGTGA. The CDR3 sequence is 17 residues long. V was shortened by 4 bases and J by 0 bases, with 15 bases between the two germline ends.

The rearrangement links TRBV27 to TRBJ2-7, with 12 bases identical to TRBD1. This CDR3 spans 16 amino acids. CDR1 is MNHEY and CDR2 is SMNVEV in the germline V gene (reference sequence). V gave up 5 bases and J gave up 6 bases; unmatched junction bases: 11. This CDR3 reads CASSPRDRGRKVEQYF. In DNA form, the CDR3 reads TGTGCCAGCAGTCCCCGGGACAGGGGGCGCAAAGTCGAGCAGTACTTC.

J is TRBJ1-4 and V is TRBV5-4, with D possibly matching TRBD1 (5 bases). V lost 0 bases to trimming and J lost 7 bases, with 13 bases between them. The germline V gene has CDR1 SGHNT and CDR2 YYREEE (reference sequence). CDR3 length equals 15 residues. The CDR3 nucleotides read TGTGCCAGCAGCTTGGGGACGGGGGGTCCTGAAAAACTGTTTTTT. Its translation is CASSLGTGGPEKLFF.

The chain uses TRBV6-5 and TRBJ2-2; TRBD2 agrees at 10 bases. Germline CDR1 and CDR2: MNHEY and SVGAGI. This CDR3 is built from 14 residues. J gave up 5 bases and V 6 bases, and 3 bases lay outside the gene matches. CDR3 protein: CASRGTSETGELFF. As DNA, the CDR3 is TGTGCCAGCAGAGGGACTAGCGAGACCGGGGAGCTGTTTTTT.

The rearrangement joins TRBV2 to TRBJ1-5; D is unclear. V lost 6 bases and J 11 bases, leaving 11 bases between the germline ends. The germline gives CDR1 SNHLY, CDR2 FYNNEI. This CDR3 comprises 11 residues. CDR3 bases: TGTGCCAGCAGGCTGGTTGAGGCCCAGCATTTT. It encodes CASRLVEAQHF.

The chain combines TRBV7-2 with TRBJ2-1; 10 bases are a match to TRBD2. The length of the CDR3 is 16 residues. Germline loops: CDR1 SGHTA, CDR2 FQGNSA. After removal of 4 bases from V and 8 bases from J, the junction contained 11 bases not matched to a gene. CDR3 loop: CASSSNLPSGRHEQFF. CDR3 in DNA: TGTGCCAGCAGCTCAAATCTCCCTAGCGGGAGACATGAGCAGTTCTTC.

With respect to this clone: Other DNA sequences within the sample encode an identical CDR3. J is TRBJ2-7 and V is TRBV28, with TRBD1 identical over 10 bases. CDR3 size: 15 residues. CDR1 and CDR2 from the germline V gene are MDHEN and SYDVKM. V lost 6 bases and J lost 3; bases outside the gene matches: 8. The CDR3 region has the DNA TGTGCCAGCAGCCTTCCGGGACAGGGGAACTACGAGCAGTACTTC. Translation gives CASSLPGQGNYEQYF.

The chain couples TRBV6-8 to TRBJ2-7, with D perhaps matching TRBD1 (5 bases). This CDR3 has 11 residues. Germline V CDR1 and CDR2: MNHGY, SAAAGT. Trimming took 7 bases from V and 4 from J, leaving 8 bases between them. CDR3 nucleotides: TGTGCCAGCACAGGGTGGTACGAGCAGTACTTC. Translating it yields CASTGWYEQYF.

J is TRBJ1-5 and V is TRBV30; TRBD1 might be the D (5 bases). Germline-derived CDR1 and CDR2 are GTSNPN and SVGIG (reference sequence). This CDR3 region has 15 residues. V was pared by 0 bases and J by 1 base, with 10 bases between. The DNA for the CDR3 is TGTGCCTGGAGTGTAGGGGCAGGGAGCAATCAGCCCCAGCATTTT. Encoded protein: CAWSVGAGSNQPQHF. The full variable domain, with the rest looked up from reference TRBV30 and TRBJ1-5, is SQTIHQWPATLVQPVGSPLSLECTVEGTSNPNLYWYRQAAGRGLQLLFYSVGIGQISSEVPQNLSASRPQDRQFILSSKKLLLSDSGFYLCAWSVGAGSNQPQHFGDGTRLSIL.

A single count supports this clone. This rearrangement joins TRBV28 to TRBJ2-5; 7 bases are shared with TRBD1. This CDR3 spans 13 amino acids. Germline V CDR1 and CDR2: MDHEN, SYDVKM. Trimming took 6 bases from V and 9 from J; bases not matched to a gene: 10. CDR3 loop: CASSLLTGSPQYF. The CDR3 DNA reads TGTGCCAGCAGCCTATTGACAGGGAGCCCCCAGTACTTC.

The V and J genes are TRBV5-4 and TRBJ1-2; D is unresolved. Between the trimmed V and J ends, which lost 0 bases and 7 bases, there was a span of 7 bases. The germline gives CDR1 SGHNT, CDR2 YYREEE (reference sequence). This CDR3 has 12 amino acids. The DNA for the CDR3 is TGTGCCAGCAGCTTGGCAGGAGGTGGCTACACCTTC. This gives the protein CASSLAGGGYTF.

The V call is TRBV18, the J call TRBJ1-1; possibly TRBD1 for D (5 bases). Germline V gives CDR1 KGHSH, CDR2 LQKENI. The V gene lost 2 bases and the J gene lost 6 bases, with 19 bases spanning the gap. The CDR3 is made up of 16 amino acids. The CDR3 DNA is TGTGCCAGCTCACCATCTGAGGGCTCGGCAGGGCCTGAAGCTTTCTTT. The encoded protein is CASSPSEGSAGPEAFF.

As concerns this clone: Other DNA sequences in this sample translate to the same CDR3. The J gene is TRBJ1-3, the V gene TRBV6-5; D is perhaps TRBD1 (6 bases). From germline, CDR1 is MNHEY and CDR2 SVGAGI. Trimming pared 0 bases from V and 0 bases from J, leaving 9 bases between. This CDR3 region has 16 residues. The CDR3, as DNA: TGTGCCAGCAGTTACTCAGGGGGAAACTCTGGAAACACCATATATTTT. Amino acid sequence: CASSYSGGNSGNTIYF.

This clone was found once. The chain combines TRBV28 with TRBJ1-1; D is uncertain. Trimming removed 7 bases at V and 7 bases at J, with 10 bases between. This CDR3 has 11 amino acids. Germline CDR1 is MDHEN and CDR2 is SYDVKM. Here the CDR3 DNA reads TGTGCCAGCACACCCGGCGGTGAAGCTTTCTTT. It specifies CASTPGGEAFF.

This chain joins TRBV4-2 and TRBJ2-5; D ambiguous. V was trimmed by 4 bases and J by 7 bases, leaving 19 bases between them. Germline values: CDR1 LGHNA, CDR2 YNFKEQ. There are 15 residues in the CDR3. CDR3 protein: CASSLALGSEGTQYF. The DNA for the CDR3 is TGTGCCAGCAGCCTCGCTTTAGGGTCGGAAGGGACCCAGTACTTC.